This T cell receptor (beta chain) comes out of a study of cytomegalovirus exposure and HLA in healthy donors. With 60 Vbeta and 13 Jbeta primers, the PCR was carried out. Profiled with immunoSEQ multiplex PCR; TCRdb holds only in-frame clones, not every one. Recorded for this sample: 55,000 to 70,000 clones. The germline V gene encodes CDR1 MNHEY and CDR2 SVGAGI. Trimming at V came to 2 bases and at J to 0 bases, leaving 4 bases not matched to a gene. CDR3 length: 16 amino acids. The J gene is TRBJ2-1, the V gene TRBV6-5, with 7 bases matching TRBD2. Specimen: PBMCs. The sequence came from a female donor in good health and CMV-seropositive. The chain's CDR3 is CASSYAGESSYNEQFF. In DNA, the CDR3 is TGTGCCAGCAGTTACGCGGGAGAAAGCTCCTACAATGAGCAGTTCTTC.